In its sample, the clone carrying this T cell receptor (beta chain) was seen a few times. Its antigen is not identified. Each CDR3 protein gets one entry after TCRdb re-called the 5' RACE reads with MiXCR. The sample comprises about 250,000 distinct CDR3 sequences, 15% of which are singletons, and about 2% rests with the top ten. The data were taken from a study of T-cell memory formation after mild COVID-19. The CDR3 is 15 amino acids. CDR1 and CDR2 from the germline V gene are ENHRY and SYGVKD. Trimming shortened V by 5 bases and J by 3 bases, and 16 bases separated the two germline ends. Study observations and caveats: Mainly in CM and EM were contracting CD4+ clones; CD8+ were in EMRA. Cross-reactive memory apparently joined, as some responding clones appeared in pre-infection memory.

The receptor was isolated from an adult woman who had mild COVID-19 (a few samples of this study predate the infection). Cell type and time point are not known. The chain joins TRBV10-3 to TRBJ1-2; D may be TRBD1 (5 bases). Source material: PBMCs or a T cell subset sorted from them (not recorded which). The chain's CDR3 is CAISPRSGWDYGYTF. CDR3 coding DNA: TGTGCCATCAGTCCTCGCTCAGGGTGGGACTATGGCTACACCTTC.